The clone carrying this TCR beta chain was counted a single time. Its antigen is undetermined. The record originates from a study of Ad26.COV2.S vaccination and SARS-CoV-2 variants. For the study at large: COV1001, an Ad26.COV2.S trial, supplied this vaccine-arm donor.

The treatment denotes: some 20 received Ad26.COV2.S at low or high dose, single or two shots; a few received placebo; per-sample allocation not given. Specimens were obtained on day 63 following the first vaccine or placebo injection. Germline CDR1 reads DFQATT; CDR2 reads SNEGSKA (reference sequence). The CDR3 is made up of 10 amino acids. Study-wide points: Marked by substantial breadth, spike-specific CD8+ and CD4+ T cell responses were reportedly seen after vaccination.

Data came from immunoSEQ multiplex PCR; TCRdb stores just in-frame clones and leaves some out. This sample has around 420,000 clones; 85% to 90% occur once, and the top ten carry about 3.6%. This chain uses TRBV20-1 with TRBJ2-5, with D perhaps matching TRBD2 (5 bases). The starting material was peripheral blood, obtained in a trial of Ad26.COV2.S vaccine versus placebo. The receptor was derived from a person between 18 and 59 years old who received the Ad26.COV2.S COVID-19 vaccine or a placebo. CDR3 sequence: CRVGGETQYF. The CDR3 DNA reads TGCAGGGTAGGAGGAGAGACCCAGTACTTC.